This section outlines one T cell receptor (beta chain) sequence together with its context. The sample belongs to a study of T cell changes during pregnancy in multiple sclerosis. Clones were read by immunoSEQ multiplex PCR, and TCRdb kept only the in-frame ones, dropping some. Of 85,000 to 110,000 clones listed, around nine tenths are singletons. The germline V gene encodes CDR1 SGHKS and CDR2 YYEKEE (reference sequence). This CDR3 comprises 17 residues. The V end was cut by 0 bases, the J end by 0 bases, with 13 bases between. This TCR came from a female donor with multiple sclerosis, enrolled in a pregnancy study. The rearrangement joins TRBV5-5 to TRBJ1-3; possible D gene TRBD1, 5 bases. Specimen: peripheral blood, collected after pregnancy. In DNA form, the CDR3 reads TGTGCCAGCAGCTTGGAATCCGACAGAGGCTCTGGAAACACCATATATTTT. As protein: CASSLESDRGSGNTIYF.